These 24 T cell receptor beta chains were all obtained from the same sample, sequenced in a study of cytomegalovirus exposure and HLA in healthy donors. The primer mix had 60 Vbeta and 13 Jbeta primers. Produced via immunoSEQ multiplex PCR; TCRdb's table is partial and in-frame only. This repertoire shows roughly 130,000 clones, over 70% found once; its top ten account for around 1.9%. Sequencing used PBMCs. All receptors come from a woman between 40 and 55 years old in good health and CMV-seronegative.

This clone has only a few counts. The chain recombines TRBV23-1 with TRBJ2-7; possibly TRBD1 for D (5 bases). TRBV23-1 is noted as an ORF with a role that remains uncertain. This CDR3 has 15 residues. The V gene lost 5 bases and the J gene lost 0 bases, with 14 bases spanning the gap. The CDR3 sequence: CASSKGVNSSYEQYF. DNA for the CDR3: TGCGCCAGCAGTAAAGGGGTAAACAGCTCCTACGAGCAGTACTTC.

The CDR3 loop is CASSRQVGSYEQYF. CDR3 coding DNA: TGTGCCAGCAGCCGACAGGTAGGATCCTACGAGCAGTACTTC. The rearrangement joins TRBV2 to TRBJ2-7, with D possibly being TRBD1 (6 bases). V lost 6 bases, J lost 1 base, and 13 bases lay in between. CDR3 length: 14 amino acids. Germline assignment: CDR1 SNHLY and CDR2 FYNNEI.

V gene TRBV2 combines with J gene TRBJ2-1; 8 nucleotides line up with TRBD2. The CDR3 consists of 16 residues. Per the germline V gene, CDR1 is SNHLY and CDR2 is FYNNEI. Trimming removed 1 base from V and 3 bases from J; junction bases left unmatched: 5. The CDR3 sequence is CASSEGRAGGYNEQFF. The CDR3 bases are TGTGCCAGCAGTGAAGGACGGGCGGGGGGCTACAATGAGCAGTTCTTC. The whole variable domain, remainder taken from reference TRBV2 and TRBJ2-1, is EPEVTQTPSHQVTQMGQEVILRCVPISNHLYFYWYRQILGQKVEFLVSFYNNEISEKSEIFDDQFSVERPDGSNFTLKIRSTKLEDSAMYFCASSEGRAGGYNEQFFGPGTRLTVL.

The chain uses TRBV10-3 and TRBJ1-1; no clear D gene. CDR1 and CDR2 (germline): ENHRY, SYGVKD. The CDR3 has 14 residues. V shed 2 bases and J shed 5 bases, with 12 bases lying between them. The DNA for the CDR3 is TGTGCCATCAGTGAGGGCAGAACAGAGACTGAAGCTTTCTTT. This encodes CAISEGRTETEAFF.

This chain joins TRBV2 and TRBJ2-7; the D gene is possibly TRBD2 (6 bases). The V end lost 4 bases, the J end lost 3 bases, and 7 bases lay between the germline ends. This CDR3 is 12 amino acids long. Germline CDR1 SNHLY, CDR2 FYNNEI. CDR3 in amino acids: CASSGTNYEQYF. DNA for the CDR3: TGTGCCAGCAGTGGGACTAACTACGAGCAGTACTTC.

The gene calls are TRBV28 and TRBJ2-1, with 7 positions matching TRBD1. There are 13 residues in the CDR3. V gave up 8 bases and J gave up 7 bases; unmatched junction bases: 8. The germline V gene has CDR1 MDHEN and CDR2 SYDVKM. The CDR3 here is CASRTGPGNEQFF. For the CDR3, the DNA is TGTGCCAGCCGGACAGGCCCGGGGAATGAGCAGTTCTTC.

The chain links TRBV7-9 to TRBJ2-7, with 8 bases fitting TRBD2. V was clipped by 6 bases and J by 0 bases; unmatched bases: 1. Germline CDR1 SEHNR, CDR2 FQNEAQ (reference sequence). The CDR3 consists of 13 residues. CDR3 nucleotides: TGTGCCAGCAGGCGGGAGGACTCCTACGAGCAGTACTTC. This gives the protein CASRREDSYEQYF.

This chain joins TRBV4-2 and TRBJ1-2, with 7 bases that match TRBD1. Germline V CDR1 and CDR2: LGHNA, YNFKEQ. Trimming removed 1 base from V and 5 bases from J; junction bases left unmatched: 13. The CDR3 covers 17 residues. CDR3 amino acids: CASSQGPLTGLGYGYTF. In DNA, the CDR3 is TGTGCCAGCAGCCAAGGACCCTTGACAGGGCTGGGGTATGGCTACACCTTC.

The V call is TRBV18, the J call TRBJ2-3, with 12 bases identical to TRBD2. The V segment lost 6 bases and the J segment 2 bases; nucleotides outside the gene matches: 6. This CDR3 comprises 16 residues. Germline V gene lookup returns CDR1 KGHSH and CDR2 LQKENI. CDR3: CASSHRLAGDTDTQYF. CDR3 sequence (DNA): TGTGCCAGCTCCCACCGACTAGCGGGGGACACAGATACGCAGTATTTT.

The chain recombines TRBV7-9 with TRBJ2-3, with 10 bases that match TRBD1. The CDR3 length is 15 residues. Germline lookup yields CDR1 SEHNR and CDR2 FQNEAQ (reference sequence). V was clipped by 3 bases and J by 5 bases; unmatched bases: 5. The CDR3 protein is CASSFIGQGGDTQYF. In DNA, the CDR3 is TGTGCCAGCAGCTTCATCGGACAGGGGGGAGATACGCAGTATTTT.

This clone showed up just a few times. This chain joins TRBV10-3 and TRBJ2-7, with 8 bases that match TRBD1. The length of the CDR3 is 13 residues. Germline CDR1 reads ENHRY; CDR2 reads SYGVKD. J gave up 4 bases and V 4 bases, and 3 bases lay outside the gene matches. The CDR3 here is CAISGTGLYEQYF. The DNA for the CDR3 is TGTGCCATCAGTGGGACAGGGTTGTACGAGCAGTACTTC.

The chain uses TRBV10-3 and TRBJ1-2; D ambiguous. Germline CDR1 reads ENHRY; CDR2 reads SYGVKD. The CDR3 contains 11 residues. V was shortened by 10 bases and J by 1 base, with 7 bases between the two germline ends. CDR3 in amino acids: CATRDNYGYTF. For the CDR3, the DNA is TGTGCCACCCGGGATAACTATGGCTACACCTTC.

The V call is TRBV29-1, the J call TRBJ1-1, with unresolved D. Germline-derived CDR1 and CDR2 are SQVTM and ANQGSEA. The CDR3 loop spans 10 amino acids. Trimming took 5 bases from V and 6 from J, leaving 7 bases between them. CDR3 DNA sequence: TGCAGCGTTTTTAGTGCTGAAGCTTTCTTT. Translating it yields CSVFSAEAFF. Full variable domain (outside the CDR3, taken from reference TRBV29-1 and TRBJ1-1): SAVISQKPSRDICQRGTSLTIQCQVDSQVTMMFWYRQQPGQSLTLIATANQGSEATYESGFVIDKFPISRPNLTFSTLTVSNMSPEDSSIYLCSVFSAEAFFGQGTRLTVV.

This chain connects TRBV4-1 to TRBJ2-1; 7 positions match TRBD2. The CDR3 spans 16 residues. Germline V gene lookup returns CDR1 MGHRA and CDR2 YSYEKL. The ends lost 0 bases at V and 3 bases at J; junction bases unmatched: 5. In nucleotides, the CDR3 is TGCGCCAGCAGCCAAGAGGGAGGCGGGAGCTACAATGAGCAGTTCTTC. It is translated as CASSQEGGGSYNEQFF.

The CDR3 here is CASSRVAGGPTDTQYF. CDR3 in DNA: TGTGCCAGCAGCCGGGTAGCGGGAGGGCCGACAGATACGCAGTATTTT. The J gene is TRBJ2-3, the V gene TRBV27, with 11 nucleotides matching TRBD2. The CDR3 is 16 residues long. Per the germline V gene, CDR1 is MNHEY and CDR2 is SMNVEV (reference sequence). V was pared by 6 bases and J by 3 bases, with 8 bases of the junction left unmatched.

CDR3 nucleotides: TGCGCCAGCACCTTCGTAGGAGGCGAGACCCAGTACTTC. The encoded protein is CASTFVGGETQYF. The chain joins TRBV5-1 to TRBJ2-5; a possible D gene is TRBD2 (5 bases). V was shortened by 6 bases and J by 5 bases, with 14 bases between the two germline ends. From germline, CDR1 is SGHRS and CDR2 YFSETQ. The CDR3 is made up of 13 amino acids.

This clone showed up just a few times. The chain has TRBV15 and TRBJ1-4; no reliable D call. CDR1 and CDR2 from the germline V gene are LNHNV and YYDKDF (reference sequence). The CDR3 is made up of 16 amino acids. The germline V and J ends were trimmed by 1 base and 3 bases, with 12 bases remaining between them. Here the CDR3 DNA reads TGTGCCACCAGCAGAGCATTGGGCAGATCTAATGAAAAACTGTTTTTT. It encodes CATSRALGRSNEKLFF.

J is TRBJ1-5 and V is TRBV28; 9 bases match TRBD1. CDR1 and CDR2 from the germline V gene are MDHEN and SYDVKM. Trimming took 3 bases from V and 5 from J; bases not matched to a gene: 5. CDR3 length equals 15 residues. Here the CDR3 reads CASSFLQGADQPQHF. The CDR3 nucleotides read TGTGCCAGCAGTTTCCTACAGGGGGCTGATCAGCCCCAGCATTTT.

The V and J genes are TRBV6-1 and TRBJ2-1; 8 bases are a match to TRBD2. J was trimmed by 5 bases and V by 6 bases; bases with no gene match: 6. This CDR3 spans 14 amino acids. CDR1 and CDR2 (germline): MNHNS, SASEGT. The CDR3, as DNA: TGTGCCAGCAGCTACGGGAGGGCGAACAATGAGCAGTTCTTC. Protein sequence: CASSYGRANNEQFF.

V is TRBV27 and J is TRBJ2-7; 12 positions match TRBD1. Trimming at V came to 7 bases and at J to 5 bases, leaving 12 bases not matched to a gene. This CDR3 contains 16 residues. Germline V gene lookup returns CDR1 MNHEY and CDR2 SMNVEV (reference sequence). As DNA, the CDR3 is TGTGCCAGCACCCCCCCGGGACAGGGGGCTGGCCACGAGCAGTACTTC. Protein: CASTPPGQGAGHEQYF.

As concerns this clone: Different DNA sequences within this sample yield the same CDR3. The V gene is TRBV21-1, the J gene TRBJ2-2; the table's D call of TRBD2 was not tested on the DNA. TRBV21-1 is a pseudogene locus. CDR3 length equals 17 residues. The chain's CDR3 is CASEYSGGAKETGELFF. In DNA, the CDR3 is TGTGCCAGCGAATATAGTGGGGGGGCTAAGGAAACCGGGGAGCTGTTTTTC.

This chain joins TRBV7-8 and TRBJ2-7; a weak D match, TRBD1 (6 bases). V was clipped by 5 bases and J by 1 base, with 15 bases between them. CDR3 size: 15 residues. Germline CDR1 reads SGHVS; CDR2 reads FQNEAQ. In nucleotides, the CDR3 is TGTGCCAGCAGCCCCCACCAAGGACAGTCCTACGAGCAGTACTTC. This translates into CASSPHQGQSYEQYF.

The chain joins TRBV5-1 to TRBJ1-1, with 8 bases aligning to TRBD1. Losses at the gene ends were 1 base for V and 1 base for J; bases not matched to a gene: 3. CDR3 length: 15 residues. Germline CDR1 reads SGHRS; CDR2 reads YFSETQ. The CDR3 region has the DNA TGCGCCAGCAGCTTGTCCAGGGGGCGGAACACTGAAGCTTTCTTT. Amino acid sequence: CASSLSRGRNTEAFF.

This clone was counted a few times. The chain recombines TRBV9 with TRBJ2-5, with 7 bases that match TRBD1. Germline V lookup: CDR1 SGDLS, CDR2 YYNGEE. This CDR3 is 15 amino acids long. V lost 4 bases to trimming and J lost 0 bases; unmatched junction nucleotides: 6. CDR3 loop: CASSPGTANQETQYF. In DNA form, the CDR3 reads TGTGCCAGCAGCCCAGGGACAGCTAACCAAGAGACCCAGTACTTC.